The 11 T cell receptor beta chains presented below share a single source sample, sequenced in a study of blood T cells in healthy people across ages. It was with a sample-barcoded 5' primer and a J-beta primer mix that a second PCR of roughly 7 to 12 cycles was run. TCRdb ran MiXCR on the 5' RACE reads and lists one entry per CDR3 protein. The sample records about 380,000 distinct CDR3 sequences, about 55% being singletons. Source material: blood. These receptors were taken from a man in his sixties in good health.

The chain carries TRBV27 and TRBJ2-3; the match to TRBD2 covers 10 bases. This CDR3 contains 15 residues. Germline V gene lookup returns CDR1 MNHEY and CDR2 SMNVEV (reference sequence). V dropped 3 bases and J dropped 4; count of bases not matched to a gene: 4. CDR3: CASSFQRGGSDTQYF. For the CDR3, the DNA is TGTGCCAGCAGTTTTCAGCGGGGGGGATCAGATACGCAGTATTTT.

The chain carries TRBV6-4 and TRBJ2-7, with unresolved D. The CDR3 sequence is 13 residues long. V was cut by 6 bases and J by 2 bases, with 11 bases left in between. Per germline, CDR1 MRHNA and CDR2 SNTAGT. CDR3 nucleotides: TGTGCCAGCAGGCGTCATGAAACCTACGAGCAGTACTTC. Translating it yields CASRRHETYEQYF.

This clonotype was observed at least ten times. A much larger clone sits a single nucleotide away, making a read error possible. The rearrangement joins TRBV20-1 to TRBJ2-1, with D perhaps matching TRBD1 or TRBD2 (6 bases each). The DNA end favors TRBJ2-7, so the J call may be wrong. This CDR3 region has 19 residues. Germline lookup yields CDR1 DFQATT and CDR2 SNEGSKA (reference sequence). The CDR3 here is CSARIRVGGPTQSYNEQYF. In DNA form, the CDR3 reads TGCAGTGCTAGAATACGGGTGGGGGGCCCCACTCAATCCTACAATGAGCAGTACTTC.

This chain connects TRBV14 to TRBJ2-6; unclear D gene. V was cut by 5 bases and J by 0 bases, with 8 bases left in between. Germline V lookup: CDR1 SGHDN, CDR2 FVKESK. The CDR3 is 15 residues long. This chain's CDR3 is CASSCLGSGANVLTF. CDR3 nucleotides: TGTGCCAGCAGCTGCCTCGGCTCTGGGGCCAACGTCCTGACTTTC. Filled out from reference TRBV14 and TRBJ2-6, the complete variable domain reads EAGVTQFPSHSVIEKGQTVTLRCDPISGHDNLYWYRRVMGKEIKFLLHFVKESKQDESGMPNNRFLAERTGGTYSTLKVQPAELEDSGVYFCASSCLGSGANVLTFGAGSRLTVL.

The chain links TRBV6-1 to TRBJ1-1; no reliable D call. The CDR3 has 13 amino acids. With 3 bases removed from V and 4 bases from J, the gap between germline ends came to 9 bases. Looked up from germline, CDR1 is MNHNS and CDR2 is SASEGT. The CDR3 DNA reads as TGTGCCAGCAGTGATAAGGGTGGCACTGAAGCTTTCTTT. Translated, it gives CASSDKGGTEAFF.

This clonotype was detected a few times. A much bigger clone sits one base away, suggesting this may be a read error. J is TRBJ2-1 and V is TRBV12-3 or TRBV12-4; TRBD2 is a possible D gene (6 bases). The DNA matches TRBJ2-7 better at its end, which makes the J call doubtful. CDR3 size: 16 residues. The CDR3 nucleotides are TGTGCCAGCACTGACCCTGGGAGGACTATATACAATGAGCAGTACTTC. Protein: CASTDPGRTIYNEQYF.

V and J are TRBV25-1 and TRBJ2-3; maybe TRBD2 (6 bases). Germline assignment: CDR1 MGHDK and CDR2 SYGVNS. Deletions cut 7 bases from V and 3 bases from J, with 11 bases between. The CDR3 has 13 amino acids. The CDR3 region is CASTPAGTDTQYF. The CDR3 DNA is TGTGCCAGCACCCCTGCGGGGACAGATACGCAGTATTTT.

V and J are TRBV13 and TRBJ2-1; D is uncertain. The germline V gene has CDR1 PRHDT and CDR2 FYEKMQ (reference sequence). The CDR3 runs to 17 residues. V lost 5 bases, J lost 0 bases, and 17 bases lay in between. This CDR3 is CASSPLTAGRSYNEQFF. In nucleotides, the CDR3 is TGTGCCAGCAGCCCGCTCACGGCAGGACGCTCCTACAATGAGCAGTTCTTC.

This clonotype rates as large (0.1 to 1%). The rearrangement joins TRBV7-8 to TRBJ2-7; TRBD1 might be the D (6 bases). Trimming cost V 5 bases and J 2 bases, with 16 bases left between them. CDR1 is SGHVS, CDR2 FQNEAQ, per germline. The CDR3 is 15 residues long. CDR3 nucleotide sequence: TGTGCCAGCAGCCCAGGAAGGCAGGGGACCTACGAGCAGTACTTC. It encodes CASSPGRQGTYEQYF.

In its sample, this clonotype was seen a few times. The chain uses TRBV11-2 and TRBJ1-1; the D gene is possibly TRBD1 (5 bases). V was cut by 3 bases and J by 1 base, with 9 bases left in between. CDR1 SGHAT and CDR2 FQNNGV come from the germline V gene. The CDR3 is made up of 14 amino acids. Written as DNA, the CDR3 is TGTGCCAGCAGCTTCGGGGGGAGGAACACTGAAGCTTTCTTT. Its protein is CASSFGGRNTEAFF. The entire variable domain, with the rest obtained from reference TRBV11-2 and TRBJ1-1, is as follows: EAGVAQSPRYKIIEKRQSVAFWCNPISGHATLYWYQQILGQGPKLLIQFQNNGVVDDSQLPKDRFSAERLKGVDSTLKIQPAKLEDSAVYLCASSFGGRNTEAFFGQGTRLTVV.

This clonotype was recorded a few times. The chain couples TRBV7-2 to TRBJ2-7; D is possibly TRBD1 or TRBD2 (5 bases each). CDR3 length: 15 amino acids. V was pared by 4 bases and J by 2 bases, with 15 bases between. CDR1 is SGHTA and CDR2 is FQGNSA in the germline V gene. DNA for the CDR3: TGTGCCAGCAGCTCAGCCGGGACGGTAACCTACGAGCAGTACTTC. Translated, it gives CASSSAGTVTYEQYF. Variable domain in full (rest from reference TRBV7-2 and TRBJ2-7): GAGVSQSPSNKVTEKGKDVELRCDPISGHTALYWYRQSLGQGLEFLIYFQGNSAPDKSGLPSDRFSAERTGGSVSTLTIQRTQQEDSAVYLCASSSAGTVTYEQYFGPGTRLTVT.